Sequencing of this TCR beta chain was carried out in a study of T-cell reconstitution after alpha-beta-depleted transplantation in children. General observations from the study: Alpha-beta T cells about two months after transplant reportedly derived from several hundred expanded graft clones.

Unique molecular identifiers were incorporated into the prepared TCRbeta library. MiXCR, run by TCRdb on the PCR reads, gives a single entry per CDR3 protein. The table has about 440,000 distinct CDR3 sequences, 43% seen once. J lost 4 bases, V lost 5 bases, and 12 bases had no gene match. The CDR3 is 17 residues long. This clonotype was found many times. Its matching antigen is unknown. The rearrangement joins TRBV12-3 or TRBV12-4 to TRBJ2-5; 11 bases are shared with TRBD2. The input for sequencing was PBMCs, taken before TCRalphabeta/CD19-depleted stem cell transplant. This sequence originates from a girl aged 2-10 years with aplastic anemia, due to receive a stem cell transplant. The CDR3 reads CASSIRGSGRARETQYF. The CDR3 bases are TGTGCCAGCAGTATCCGGGGTAGCGGGAGGGCCAGAGAGACCCAGTACTTC.